This TCR beta chain was sequenced during a study of T cell repertoires in cytomegalovirus infection. Overall study findings and caveats: Summed public TCR beta family frequency identified CMV carriers bearing the relevant HLA. The ex vivo response showed dominance by HLA-C-restricted CMV-specific TCR beta clonotypes.

Germline V gene data show CDR1 as SGHTA and CDR2 as FQGTGA. The CDR3 totals 14 residues. The germline V and J ends were trimmed by 5 bases and 0 bases, with 7 bases remaining between them. This clonotype was counted at least ten times. Its antigen is still unknown. Using its own MiXCR run on the reads, TCRdb lists one record per CDR3 protein. The sample records more than 650,000 distinct CDR3 sequences, roughly 35% being singletons. This receptor was identified in a human donor in good health (CMV status not recorded). Some clones in this sample may be carry-over from other donors' samples. Sequencing was done on a sample of PBMCs. The chain uses TRBV7-3 and TRBJ2-2; D ambiguous. CDR3 sequence reads: CASSPGTNTGELFF. CDR3 DNA: TGTGCCAGCAGCCCCGGAACGAACACCGGGGAGCTGTTTTTT.